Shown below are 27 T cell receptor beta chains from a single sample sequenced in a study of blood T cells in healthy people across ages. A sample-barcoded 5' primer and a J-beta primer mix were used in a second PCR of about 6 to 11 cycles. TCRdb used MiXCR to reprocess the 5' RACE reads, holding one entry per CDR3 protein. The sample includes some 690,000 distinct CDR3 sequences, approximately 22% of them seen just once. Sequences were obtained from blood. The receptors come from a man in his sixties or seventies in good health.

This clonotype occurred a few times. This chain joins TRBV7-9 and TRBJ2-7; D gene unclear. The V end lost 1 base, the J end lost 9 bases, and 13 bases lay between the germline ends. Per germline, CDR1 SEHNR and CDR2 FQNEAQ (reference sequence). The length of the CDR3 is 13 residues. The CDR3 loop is CASSLGPRHGQYF. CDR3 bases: TGTGCCAGCAGCTTAGGGCCCCGGCACGGGCAGTACTTC.

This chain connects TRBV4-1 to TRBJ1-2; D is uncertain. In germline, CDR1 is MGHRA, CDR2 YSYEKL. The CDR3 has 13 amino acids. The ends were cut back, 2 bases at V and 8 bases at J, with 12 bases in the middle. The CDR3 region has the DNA TGCGCCAGCAGCCAAAGGGCCGAGCTGGGCTACACCTTC. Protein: CASSQRAELGYTF.

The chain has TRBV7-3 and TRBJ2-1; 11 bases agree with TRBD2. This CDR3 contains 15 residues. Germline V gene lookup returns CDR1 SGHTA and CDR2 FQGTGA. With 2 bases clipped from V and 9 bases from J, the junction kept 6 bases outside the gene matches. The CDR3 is CASSLLAGGSGEQFF. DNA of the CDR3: TGTGCCAGCAGCTTACTAGCGGGAGGTTCGGGTGAGCAGTTCTTC.

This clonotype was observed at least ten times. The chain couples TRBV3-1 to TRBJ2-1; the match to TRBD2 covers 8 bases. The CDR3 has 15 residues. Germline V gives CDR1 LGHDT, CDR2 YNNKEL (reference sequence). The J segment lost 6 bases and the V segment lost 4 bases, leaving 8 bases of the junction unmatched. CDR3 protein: CASSPPLAGFNEQFF. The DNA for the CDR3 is TGTGCCAGCAGCCCTCCCCTAGCGGGCTTCAATGAGCAGTTCTTC.

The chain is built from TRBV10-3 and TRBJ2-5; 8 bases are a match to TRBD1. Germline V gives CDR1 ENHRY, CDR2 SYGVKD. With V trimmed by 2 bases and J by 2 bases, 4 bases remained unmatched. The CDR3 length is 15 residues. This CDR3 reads CAISELDREQETQYF. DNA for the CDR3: TGTGCCATCAGTGAGCTGGACAGGGAACAAGAGACCCAGTACTTC.

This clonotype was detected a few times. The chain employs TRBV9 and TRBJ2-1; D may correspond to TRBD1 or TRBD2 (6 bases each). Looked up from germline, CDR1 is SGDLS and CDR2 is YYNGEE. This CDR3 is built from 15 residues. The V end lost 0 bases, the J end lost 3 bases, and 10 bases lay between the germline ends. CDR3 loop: CASSVEGGYYNEQFF. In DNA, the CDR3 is TGTGCCAGCAGCGTAGAGGGGGGTTACTACAATGAGCAGTTCTTC.

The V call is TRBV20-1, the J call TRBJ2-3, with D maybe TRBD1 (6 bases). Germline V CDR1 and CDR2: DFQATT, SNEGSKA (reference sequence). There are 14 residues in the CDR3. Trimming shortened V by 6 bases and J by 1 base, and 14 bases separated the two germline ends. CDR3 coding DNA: TGCAGTGCCCTCGGACAGACCGGCACAGATACGCAGTATTTT. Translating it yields CSALGQTGTDTQYF.

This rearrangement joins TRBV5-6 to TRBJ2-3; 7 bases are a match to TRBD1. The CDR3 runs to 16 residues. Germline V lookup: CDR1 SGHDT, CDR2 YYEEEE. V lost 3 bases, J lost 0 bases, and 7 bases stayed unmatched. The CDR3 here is CASSWTGTVSTDTQYF. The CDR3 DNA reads TGTGCCAGCAGCTGGACGGGGACAGTAAGCACAGATACGCAGTATTTT.

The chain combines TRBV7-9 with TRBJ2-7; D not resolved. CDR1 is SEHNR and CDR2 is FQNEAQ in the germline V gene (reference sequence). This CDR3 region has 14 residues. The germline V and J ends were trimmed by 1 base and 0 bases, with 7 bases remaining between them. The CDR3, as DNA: TGTGCCAGCAGCTTAGGCCTGAACTCCTACGAGCAGTACTTC. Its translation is CASSLGLNSYEQYF. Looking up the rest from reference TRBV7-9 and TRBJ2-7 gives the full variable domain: DTGVSQNPRHKITKRGQNVTFRCDPISEHNRLYWYRQTLGQGPEFLTYFQNEAQLEKSRLLSDRFSAERPKGSFSTLEIQRTEQGDSAMYLCASSLGLNSYEQYFGPGTRLTVT.

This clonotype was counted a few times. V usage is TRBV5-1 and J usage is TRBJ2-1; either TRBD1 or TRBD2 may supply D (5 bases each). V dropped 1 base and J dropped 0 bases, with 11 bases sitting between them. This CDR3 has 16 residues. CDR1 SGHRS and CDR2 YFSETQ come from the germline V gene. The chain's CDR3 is CASSLSGARSYNEQFF. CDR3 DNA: TGCGCCAGCAGCTTGTCCGGGGCCCGCTCCTACAATGAGCAGTTCTTC.

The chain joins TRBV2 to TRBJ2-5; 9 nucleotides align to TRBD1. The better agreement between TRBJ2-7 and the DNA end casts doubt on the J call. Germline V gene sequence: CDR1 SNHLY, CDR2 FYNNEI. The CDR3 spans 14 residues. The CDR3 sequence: CASIQGAAWYEQYV. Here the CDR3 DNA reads TGTGCCAGCATACAGGGGGCTGCTTGGTACGAGCAGTACGTC.

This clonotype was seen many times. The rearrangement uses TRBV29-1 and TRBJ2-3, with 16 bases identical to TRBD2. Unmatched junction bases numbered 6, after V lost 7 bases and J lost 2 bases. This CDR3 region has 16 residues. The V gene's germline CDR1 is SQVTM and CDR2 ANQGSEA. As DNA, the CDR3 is TGCAGCGGGGGACTAGCGGGAGGGACCCTCACAGATACGCAGTATTTT. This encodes CSGGLAGGTLTDTQYF.

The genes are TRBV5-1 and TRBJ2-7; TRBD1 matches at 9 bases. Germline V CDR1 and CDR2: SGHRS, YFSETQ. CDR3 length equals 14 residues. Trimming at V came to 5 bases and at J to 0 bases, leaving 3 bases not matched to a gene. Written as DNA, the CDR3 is TGCGCCAGCAGGGGGACAGGGAGCTCCTACGAGCAGTACTTC. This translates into CASRGTGSSYEQYF. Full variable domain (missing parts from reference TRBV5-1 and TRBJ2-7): KAGVTQTPRYLIKTRGQQVTLSCSPISGHRSVSWYQQTPGQGLQFLFEYFSETQRNKGNFPGRFSGRQFSNSRSEMNVSTLELGDSALYLCASRGTGSSYEQYFGPGTRLTVT.

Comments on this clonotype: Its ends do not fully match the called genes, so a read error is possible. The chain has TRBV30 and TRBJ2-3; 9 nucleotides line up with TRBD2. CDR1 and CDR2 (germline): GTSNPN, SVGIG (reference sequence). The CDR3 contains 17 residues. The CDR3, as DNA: TGTGCCCGGAGTGTAGGGCTAGCGGGGCTCAGCACAGATACGCAGTATTTT. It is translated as CARSVGLAGLSTDTQYF.

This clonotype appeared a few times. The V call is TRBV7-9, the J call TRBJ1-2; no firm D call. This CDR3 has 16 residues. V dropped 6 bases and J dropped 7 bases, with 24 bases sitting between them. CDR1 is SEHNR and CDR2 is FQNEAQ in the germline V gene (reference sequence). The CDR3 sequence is CASSYYSGLTSGGYTF. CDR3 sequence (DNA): TGTGCCAGCAGTTATTACTCCGGGCTCACGTCGGGTGGCTACACCTTC.

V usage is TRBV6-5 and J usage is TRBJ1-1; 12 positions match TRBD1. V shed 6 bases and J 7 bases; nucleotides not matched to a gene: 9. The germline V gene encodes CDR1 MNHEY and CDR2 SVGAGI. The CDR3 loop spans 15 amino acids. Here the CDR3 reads CASSSPGQGAFEAFF. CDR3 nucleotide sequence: TGTGCCAGCAGCTCTCCGGGACAGGGGGCTTTTGAAGCTTTCTTT.

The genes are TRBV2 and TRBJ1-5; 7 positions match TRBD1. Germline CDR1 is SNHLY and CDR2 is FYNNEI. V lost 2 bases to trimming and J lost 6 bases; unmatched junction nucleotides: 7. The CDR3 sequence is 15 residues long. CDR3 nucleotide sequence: TGTGCCAGCAGTGAACTTCGGCAGGGGGGTCAGCCCCAGCATTTT. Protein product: CASSELRQGGQPQHF.

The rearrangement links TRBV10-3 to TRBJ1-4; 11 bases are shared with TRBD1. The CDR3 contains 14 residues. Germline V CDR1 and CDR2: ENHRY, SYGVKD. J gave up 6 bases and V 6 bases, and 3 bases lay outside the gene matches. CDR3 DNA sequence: TGTGCCATCAGATCGGGACAGGGGGATGAAAAACTGTTTTTT. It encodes CAIRSGQGDEKLFF.

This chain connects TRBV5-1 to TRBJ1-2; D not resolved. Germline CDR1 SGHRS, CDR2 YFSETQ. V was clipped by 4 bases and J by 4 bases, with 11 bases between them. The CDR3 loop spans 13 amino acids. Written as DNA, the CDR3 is TGCGCCAGCAGCCCTCGACGGAGCTATGGCTACACCTTC. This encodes CASSPRRSYGYTF.

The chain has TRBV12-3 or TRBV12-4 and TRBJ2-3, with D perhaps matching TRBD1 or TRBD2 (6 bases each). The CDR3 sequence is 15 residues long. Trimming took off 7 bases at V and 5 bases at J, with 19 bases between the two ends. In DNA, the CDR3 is TGTGCCAGCATCCCGGGGAGGAAGGGGGGAGATACGCAGTATTTT. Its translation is CASIPGRKGGDTQYF.

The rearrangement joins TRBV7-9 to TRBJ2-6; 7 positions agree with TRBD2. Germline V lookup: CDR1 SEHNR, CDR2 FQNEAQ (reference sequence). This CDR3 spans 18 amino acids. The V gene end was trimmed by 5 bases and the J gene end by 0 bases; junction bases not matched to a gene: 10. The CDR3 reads CASSINLAVLSGANVLTF. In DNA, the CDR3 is TGTGCCAGCAGCATCAACCTAGCGGTGCTCTCTGGGGCCAACGTCCTGACTTTC.

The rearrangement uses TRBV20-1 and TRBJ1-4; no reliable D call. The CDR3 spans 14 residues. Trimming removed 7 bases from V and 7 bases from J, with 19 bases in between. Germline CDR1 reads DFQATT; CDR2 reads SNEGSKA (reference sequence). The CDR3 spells CSVPRSGGIEKLFF. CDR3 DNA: TGCAGTGTTCCTAGGTCGGGCGGAATTGAAAAACTGTTTTTT.

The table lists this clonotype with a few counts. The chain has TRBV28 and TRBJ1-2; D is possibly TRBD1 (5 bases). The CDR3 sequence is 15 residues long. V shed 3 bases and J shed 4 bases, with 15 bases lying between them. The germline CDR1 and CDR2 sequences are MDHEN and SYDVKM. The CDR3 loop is CASSFPDSFGYGYTF. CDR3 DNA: TGTGCCAGCAGTTTCCCCGACAGTTTCGGCTATGGCTACACCTTC.

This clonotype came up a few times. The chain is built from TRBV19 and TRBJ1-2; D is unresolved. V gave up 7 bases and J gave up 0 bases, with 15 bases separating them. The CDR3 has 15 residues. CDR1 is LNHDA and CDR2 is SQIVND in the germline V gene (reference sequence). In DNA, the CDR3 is TGTGCCAGTACCTACTTGGAAAGAGCTAACTATGGCTACACCTTC. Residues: CASTYLERANYGYTF. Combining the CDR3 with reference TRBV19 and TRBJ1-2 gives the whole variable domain DGGITQSPKYLFRKEGQNVTLSCEQNLNHDAMYWYRQDPGQGLRLIYYSQIVNDFQKGDIAEGYSVSREKKESFPLTVTSAQKNPTAFYLCASTYLERANYGYTFGSGTRLTVV.

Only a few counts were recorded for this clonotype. The CDR3 here is CASSLSRGRGYTF. In DNA, the CDR3 is TGTGCCAGCAGTTTATCCCGTGGTCGCGGCTACACCTTC. The chain employs TRBV28 and TRBJ1-2; D uncertain. V was trimmed by 1 base and J by 8 bases, leaving 11 bases between them. CDR3 length: 13 residues. CDR1 MDHEN and CDR2 SYDVKM come from the germline V gene.

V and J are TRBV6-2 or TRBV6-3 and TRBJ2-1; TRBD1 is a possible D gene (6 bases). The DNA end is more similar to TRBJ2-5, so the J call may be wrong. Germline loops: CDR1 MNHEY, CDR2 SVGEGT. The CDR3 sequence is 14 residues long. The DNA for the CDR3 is TGTGCCAGCAGTTCCGGACAGCCTGGGGAGACCCAGTACTTC. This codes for CASSSGQPGETQYF.

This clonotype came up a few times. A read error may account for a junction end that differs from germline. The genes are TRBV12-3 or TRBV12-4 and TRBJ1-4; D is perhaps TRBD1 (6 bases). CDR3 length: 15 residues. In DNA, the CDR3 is TGTGCCAGCCGTTTGGGGGGCCTTTCTAATGAAAAACTGTTTTTT. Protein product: CASRLGGLSNEKLFF.